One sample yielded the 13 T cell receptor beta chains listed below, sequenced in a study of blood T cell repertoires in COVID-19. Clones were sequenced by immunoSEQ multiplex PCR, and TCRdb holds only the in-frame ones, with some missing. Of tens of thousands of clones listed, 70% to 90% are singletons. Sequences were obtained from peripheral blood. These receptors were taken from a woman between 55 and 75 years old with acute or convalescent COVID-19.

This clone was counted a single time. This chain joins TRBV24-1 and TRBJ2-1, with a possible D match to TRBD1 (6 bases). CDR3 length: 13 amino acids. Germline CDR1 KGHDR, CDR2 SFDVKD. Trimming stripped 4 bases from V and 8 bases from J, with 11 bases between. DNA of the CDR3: TGTGCCACCAGTGACTCCTACAGGGATGAGCAGTTCTTC. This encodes CATSDSYRDEQFF.

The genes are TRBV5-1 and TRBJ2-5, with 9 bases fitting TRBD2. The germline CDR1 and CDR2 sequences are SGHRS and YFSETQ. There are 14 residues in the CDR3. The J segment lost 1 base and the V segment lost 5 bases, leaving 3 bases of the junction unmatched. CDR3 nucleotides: TGCGCCAGCAGGGGTAGCGGGGGCCAAGAGACCCAGTACTTC. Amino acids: CASRGSGGQETQYF.

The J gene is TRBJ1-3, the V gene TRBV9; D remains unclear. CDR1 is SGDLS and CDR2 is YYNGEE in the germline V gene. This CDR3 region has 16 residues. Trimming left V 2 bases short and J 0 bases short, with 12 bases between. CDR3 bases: TGTGCCAGCAGCGTCGGGTGGTCCTCCTCTGGAAACACCATATATTTT. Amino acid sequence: CASSVGWSSSGNTIYF.

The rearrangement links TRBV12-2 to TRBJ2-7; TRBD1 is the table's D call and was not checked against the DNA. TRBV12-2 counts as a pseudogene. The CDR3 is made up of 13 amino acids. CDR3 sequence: CASRLVSDDEQYV. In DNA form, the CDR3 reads TGTGCAAGTCGCTTAGTTTCAGATGACGAGCAGTACGTC.

Written as DNA, the CDR3 is TGTGCCAGCAGGGTCCTACAGGTAACGACTGAAGCTTTCTTT. This gives the protein CASRVLQVTTEAFF. This chain joins TRBV28 and TRBJ1-1, with a weak D call TRBD1 (5 bases). Germline values: CDR1 MDHEN, CDR2 SYDVKM. The V and J ends lost 6 bases and 5 bases respectively, with 16 bases between them. The CDR3 runs 14 residues.

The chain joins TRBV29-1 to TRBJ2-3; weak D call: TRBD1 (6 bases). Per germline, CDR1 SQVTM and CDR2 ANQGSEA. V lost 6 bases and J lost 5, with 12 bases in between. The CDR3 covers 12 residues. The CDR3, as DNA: TGCAGCGTGACAATACAGGGAGATACGCAGTATTTT. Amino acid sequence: CSVTIQGDTQYF.

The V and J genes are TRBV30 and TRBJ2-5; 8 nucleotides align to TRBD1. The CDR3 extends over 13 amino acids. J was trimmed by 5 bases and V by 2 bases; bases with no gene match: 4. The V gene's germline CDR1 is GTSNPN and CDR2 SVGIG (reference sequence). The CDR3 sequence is CAWSQGAGETQYF. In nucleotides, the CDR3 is TGTGCCTGGAGTCAGGGGGCTGGGGAGACCCAGTACTTC.

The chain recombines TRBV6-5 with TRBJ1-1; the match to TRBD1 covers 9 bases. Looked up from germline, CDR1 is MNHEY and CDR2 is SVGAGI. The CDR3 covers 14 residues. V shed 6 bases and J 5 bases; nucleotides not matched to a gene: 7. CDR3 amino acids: CASRYTGGGTEAFF. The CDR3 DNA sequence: TGTGCCAGCAGATACACAGGGGGCGGGACTGAAGCTTTCTTT.

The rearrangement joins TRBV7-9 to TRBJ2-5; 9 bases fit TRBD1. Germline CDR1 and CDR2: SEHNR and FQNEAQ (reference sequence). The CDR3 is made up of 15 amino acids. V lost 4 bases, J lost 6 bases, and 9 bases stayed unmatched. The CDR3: CASSYRDREFQTQYF. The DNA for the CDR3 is TGTGCCAGCAGCTACCGGGACAGGGAATTTCAGACCCAGTACTTC.

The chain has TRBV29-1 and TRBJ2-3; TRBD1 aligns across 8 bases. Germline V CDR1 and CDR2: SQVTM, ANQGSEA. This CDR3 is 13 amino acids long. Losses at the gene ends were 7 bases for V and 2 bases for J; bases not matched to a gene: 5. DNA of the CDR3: TGCAGCGCACCGACAGGGGCCACAGATACGCAGTATTTT. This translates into CSAPTGATDTQYF.

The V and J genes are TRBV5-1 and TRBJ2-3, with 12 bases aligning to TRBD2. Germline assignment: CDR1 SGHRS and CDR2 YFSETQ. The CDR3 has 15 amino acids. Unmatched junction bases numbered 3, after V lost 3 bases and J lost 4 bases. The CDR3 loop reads CASSWTSGVADTQYF. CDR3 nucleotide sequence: TGCGCCAGCAGCTGGACTAGCGGGGTAGCAGATACGCAGTATTTT.

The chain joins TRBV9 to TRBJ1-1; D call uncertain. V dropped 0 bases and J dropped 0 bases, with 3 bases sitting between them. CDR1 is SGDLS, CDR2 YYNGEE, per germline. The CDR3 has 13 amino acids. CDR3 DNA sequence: TGTGCCAGCAGCGTAGCAGTGAACACTGAAGCTTTCTTT. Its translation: CASSVAVNTEAFF.

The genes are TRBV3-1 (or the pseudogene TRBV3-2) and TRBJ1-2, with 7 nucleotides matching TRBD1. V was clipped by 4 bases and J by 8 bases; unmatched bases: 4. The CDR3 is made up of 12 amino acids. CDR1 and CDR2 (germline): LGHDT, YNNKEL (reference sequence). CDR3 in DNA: TGTGCCAGCAGCCCAGGGGGTCGGGGCTACACCTTC. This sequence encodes CASSPGGRGYTF.